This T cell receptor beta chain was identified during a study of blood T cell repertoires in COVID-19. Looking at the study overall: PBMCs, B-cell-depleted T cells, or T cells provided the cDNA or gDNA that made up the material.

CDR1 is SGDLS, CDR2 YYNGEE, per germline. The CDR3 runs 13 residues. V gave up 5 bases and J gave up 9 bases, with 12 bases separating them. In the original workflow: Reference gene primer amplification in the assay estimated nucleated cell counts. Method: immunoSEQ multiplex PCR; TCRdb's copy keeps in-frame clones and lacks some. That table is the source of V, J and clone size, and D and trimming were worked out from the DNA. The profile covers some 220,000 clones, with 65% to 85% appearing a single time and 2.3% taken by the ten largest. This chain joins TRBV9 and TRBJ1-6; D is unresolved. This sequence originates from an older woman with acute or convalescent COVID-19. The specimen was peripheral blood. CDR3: CASSLEGGSPLHF. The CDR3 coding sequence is TGTGCCAGCAGTTTGGAGGGTGGTTCACCCCTCCACTTT.